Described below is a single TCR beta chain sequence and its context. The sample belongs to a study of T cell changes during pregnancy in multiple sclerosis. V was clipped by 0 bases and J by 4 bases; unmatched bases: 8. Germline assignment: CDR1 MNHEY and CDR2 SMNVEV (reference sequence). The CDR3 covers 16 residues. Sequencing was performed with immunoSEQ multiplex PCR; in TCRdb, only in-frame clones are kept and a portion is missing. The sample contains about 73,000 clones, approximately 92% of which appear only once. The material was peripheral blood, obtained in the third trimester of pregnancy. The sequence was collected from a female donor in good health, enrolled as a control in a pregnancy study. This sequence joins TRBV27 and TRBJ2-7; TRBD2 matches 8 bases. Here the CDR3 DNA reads TGTGCCAGCAGTTTATCCCGGGGGAGCGGGGGTTACGAGCAGTACTTC. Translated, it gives CASSLSRGSGGYEQYF.